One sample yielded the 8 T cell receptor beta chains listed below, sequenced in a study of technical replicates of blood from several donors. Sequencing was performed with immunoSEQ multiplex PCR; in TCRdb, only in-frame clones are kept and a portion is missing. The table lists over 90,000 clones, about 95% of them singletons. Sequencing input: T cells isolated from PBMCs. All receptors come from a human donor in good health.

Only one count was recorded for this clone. The CDR3: CASSPRTGVSYEQYF. The CDR3 bases are TGTGCCAGTAGTCCCAGGACAGGAGTCTCCTACGAGCAGTACTTC. This chain joins TRBV19 and TRBJ2-7; 7 bases agree with TRBD1. After removal of 5 bases from V and 0 bases from J, the junction contained 7 bases not matched to a gene. This CDR3 is 15 amino acids long. Germline assignment: CDR1 LNHDA and CDR2 SQIVND (reference sequence).

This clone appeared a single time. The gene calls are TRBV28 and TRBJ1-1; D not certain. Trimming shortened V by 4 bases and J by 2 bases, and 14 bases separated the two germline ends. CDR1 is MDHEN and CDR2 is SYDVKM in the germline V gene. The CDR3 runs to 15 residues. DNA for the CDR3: TGTGCCAGCAGTTACCCCCTTGCGCCTAACACTGAAGCTTTCTTT. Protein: CASSYPLAPNTEAFF.

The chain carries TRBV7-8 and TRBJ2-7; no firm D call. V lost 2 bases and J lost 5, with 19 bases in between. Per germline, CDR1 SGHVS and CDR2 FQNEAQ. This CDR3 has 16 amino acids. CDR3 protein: CASSLSEYTTSDEQYF. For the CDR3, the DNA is TGTGCCAGCAGCTTATCGGAGTACACGACTTCCGACGAGCAGTACTTC.

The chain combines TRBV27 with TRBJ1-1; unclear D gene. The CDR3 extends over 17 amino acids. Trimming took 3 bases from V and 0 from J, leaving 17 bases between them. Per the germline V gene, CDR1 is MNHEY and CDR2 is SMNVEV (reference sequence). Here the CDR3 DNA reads TGTGCCAGCAGTTTTTACTATGATTCCCGCATGAACACTGAAGCTTTCTTT. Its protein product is CASSFYYDSRMNTEAFF.

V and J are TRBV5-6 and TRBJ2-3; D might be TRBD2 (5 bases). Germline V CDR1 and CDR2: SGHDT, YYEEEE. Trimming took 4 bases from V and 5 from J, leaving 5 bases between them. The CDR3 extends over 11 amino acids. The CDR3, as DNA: TGTGCCAGCAGCCGGGGAGATACGCAGTATTTT. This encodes CASSRGDTQYF.

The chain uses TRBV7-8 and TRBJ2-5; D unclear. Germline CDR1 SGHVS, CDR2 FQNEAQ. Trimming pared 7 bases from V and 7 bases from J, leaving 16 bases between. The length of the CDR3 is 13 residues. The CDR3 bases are TGTGCCAGCACCGGTCGAATTTGGGCGACCCAGTACTTC. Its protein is CASTGRIWATQYF. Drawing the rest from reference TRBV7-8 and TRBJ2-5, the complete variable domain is GAGVSQSPRYKVAKRGQDVALRCDPISGHVSLFWYQQALGQGPEFLTYFQNEAQLDKSGLPSDRFFAERPEGSVSTLKIQRTQQEDSAVYLCASTGRIWATQYFGPGTRLLVL.

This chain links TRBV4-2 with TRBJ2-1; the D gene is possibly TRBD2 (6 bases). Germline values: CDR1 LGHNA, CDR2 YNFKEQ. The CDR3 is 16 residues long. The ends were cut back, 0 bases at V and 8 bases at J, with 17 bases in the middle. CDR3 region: CASSQDRDSVRDEQFF. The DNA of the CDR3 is TGTGCCAGCAGCCAAGACAGGGACTCCGTGCGCGATGAGCAGTTCTTC.

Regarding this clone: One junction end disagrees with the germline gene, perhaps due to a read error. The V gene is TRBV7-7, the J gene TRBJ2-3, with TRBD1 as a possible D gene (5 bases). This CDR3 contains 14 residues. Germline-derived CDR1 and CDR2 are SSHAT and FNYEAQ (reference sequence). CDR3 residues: CASSLEKGSDTQYF. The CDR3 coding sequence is TGTGCTAGCAGCTTAGAAAAGGGGTCAGATACGCAGTATTTT.